This TCR beta chain comes out of a study of blood T cells in healthy people across ages. Study-wide results and caveats: The study found TCR beta diversity correlated strongly with naive T cell percentage. Researchers deemed the diversity estimates from one million T cells underestimates. Unknown CMV status may confound age-related changes in expanded clones.

Trimming took 8 bases from V and 0 from J, leaving 8 bases between them. The CDR3 consists of 13 residues. The germline gives CDR1 MNHEY, CDR2 SVGEGT. A second roughly 7 to 11 cycle PCR used barcoded and J-beta primers. One entry per CDR3 protein results from TCRdb running MiXCR on the 5' RACE reads. The profile covers about 720,000 distinct CDR3 sequences, with approximately 21% appearing a single time and around 21% taken by the ten largest. This clonotype was seen many times. Its antigen is currently unknown. This TCR was sampled from a man between 65 and 85 years old in good health. Sequencing was done on a sample of blood. The chain is built from TRBV6-2 or TRBV6-3 and TRBJ2-1; D unresolved. The CDR3 protein is CASAETSYNEQFF. The CDR3 coding sequence is TGTGCCAGCGCGGAAACCTCCTACAATGAGCAGTTCTTC.